This T cell receptor (beta chain) was captured in a study of T cell responses to AZD1222 COVID-19 vaccine. Study-wide context: Second-dose schedules of about 4 or about 12 weeks were combined. Overall study findings and caveats: Breadth and depth of Spike-specific TCRs rose after two AZD1222 doses.

Only in-frame clones appear in the TCRdb table, and some are missing; sequencing was by immunoSEQ multiplex PCR. The data contain about 130,000 clones, 93% of them singletons. V trimming: 1 base; J trimming: 5 bases; junction bases outside the gene matches: 15. CDR1 and CDR2 (germline): SGHTA, FQGNSA. This CDR3 contains 19 residues. As concerns this clone: The antigen remains undetermined.

This material consisted of peripheral blood, taken on day 0 of AZD1222 vaccination. The origin of this receptor is an adult in good health. V and J are TRBV7-2 and TRBJ2-1; TRBD2 matches at 9 bases. CDR3 protein: CASSLVGLAGTMQHNEQFF. CDR3 nucleotides: TGTGCCAGCAGCTTAGTAGGGCTAGCGGGGACTATGCAACACAATGAGCAGTTCTTC.